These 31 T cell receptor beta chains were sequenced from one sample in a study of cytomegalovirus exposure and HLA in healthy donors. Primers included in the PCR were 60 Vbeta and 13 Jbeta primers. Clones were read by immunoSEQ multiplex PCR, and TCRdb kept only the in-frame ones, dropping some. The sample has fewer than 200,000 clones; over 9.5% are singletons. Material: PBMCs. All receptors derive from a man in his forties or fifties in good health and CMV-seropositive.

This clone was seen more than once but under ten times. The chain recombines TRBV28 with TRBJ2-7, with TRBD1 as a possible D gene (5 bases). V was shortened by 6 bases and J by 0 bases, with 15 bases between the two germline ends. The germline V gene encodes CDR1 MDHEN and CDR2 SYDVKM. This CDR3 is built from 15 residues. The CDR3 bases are TGTGCCAGCAGGGGGCCAGGTAGAAGCTCCTACGAGCAGTACTTC. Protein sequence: CASRGPGRSSYEQYF.

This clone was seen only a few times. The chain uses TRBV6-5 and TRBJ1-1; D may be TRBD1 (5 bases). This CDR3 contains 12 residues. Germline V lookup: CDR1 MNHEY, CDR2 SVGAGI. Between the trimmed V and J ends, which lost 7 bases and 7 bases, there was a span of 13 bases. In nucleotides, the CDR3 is TGTGCCAGCATAGGTGGGGGGATTGAAGCTTTCTTT. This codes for CASIGGGIEAFF.

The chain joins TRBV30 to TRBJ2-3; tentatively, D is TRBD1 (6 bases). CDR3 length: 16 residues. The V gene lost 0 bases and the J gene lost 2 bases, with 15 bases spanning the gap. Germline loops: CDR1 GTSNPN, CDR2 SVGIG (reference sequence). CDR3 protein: CAWSVGGPPSTDTQYF. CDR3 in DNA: TGTGCCTGGAGTGTAGGGGGACCTCCTTCCACAGATACGCAGTATTTT.

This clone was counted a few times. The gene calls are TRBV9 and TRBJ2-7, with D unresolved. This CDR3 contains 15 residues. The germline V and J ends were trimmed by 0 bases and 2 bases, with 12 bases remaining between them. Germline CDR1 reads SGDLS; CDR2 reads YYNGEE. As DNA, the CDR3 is TGTGCCAGCAGCGTAGGGGCAGGCGTTGCCTACGAGCAGTACTTC. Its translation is CASSVGAGVAYEQYF. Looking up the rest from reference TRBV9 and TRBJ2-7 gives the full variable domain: DSGVTQTPKHLITATGQRVTLRCSPRSGDLSVYWYQQSLDQGLQFLIQYYNGEERAKGNILERFSAQQFPDLHSELNLSSLELGDSALYFCASSVGAGVAYEQYFGPGTRLTVT.

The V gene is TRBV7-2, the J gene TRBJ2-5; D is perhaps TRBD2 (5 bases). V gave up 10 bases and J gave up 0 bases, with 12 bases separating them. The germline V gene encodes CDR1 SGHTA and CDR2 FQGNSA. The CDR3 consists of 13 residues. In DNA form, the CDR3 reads TGTGCCACCGTGGGAGCGTACCAAGAGACCCAGTACTTC. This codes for CATVGAYQETQYF.

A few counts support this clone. The CDR3 bases are TGTGCCACCTCCCTTCGGGACAGACTCTACGAGCAGTACTTC. As protein: CATSLRDRLYEQYF. This chain joins TRBV19 and TRBJ2-7; 7 nucleotides agree with TRBD1. With 10 bases clipped from V and 3 bases from J, the junction kept 12 bases outside the gene matches. This CDR3 is built from 14 residues. CDR1 LNHDA and CDR2 SQIVND come from the germline V gene (reference sequence).

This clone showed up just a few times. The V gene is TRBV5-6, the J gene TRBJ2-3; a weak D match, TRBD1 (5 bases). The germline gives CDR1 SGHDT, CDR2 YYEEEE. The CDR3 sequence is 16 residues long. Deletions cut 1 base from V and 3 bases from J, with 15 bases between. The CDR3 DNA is TGTGCCAGCAGCTTGTTTCTCCAGGGTGGAACAGATACGCAGTATTTT. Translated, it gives CASSLFLQGGTDTQYF.

The CDR3 DNA reads TGTGCCAGCAGTGGGACAGCGCATCAGCCCCAGCATTTT. Its translation: CASSGTAHQPQHF. This chain connects TRBV6-1 to TRBJ1-5; a possible D gene is TRBD1 (6 bases). The CDR3 contains 13 residues. Germline assignment: CDR1 MNHNS and CDR2 SASEGT. The V gene lost 4 bases and the J gene lost 5 bases, with 9 bases spanning the gap.

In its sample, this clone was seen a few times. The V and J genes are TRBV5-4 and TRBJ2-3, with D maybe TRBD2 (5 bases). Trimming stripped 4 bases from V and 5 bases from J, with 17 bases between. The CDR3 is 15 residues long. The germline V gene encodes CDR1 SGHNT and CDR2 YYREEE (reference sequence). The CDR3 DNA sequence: TGTGCCAGCAGCGGTGTCGGGGTGTTAGAAGATACGCAGTATTTT. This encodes CASSGVGVLEDTQYF.

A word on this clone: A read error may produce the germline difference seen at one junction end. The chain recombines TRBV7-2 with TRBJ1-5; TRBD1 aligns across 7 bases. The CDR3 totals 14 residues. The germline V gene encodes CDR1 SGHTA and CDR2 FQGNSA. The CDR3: CASSKGQGNQPQHF. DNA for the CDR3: TGTGCTAGCAGCAAAGGACAGGGCAATCAGCCCCAGCATTTT.

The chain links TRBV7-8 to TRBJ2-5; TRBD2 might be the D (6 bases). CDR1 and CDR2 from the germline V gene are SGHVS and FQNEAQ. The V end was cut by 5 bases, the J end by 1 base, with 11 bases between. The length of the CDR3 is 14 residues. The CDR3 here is CASSLTSIQETQYF. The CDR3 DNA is TGTGCCAGCAGCCTTACTAGCATCCAAGAGACCCAGTACTTC.

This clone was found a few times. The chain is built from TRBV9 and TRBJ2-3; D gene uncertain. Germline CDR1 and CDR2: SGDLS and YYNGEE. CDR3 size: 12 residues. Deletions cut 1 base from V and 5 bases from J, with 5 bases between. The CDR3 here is CASSVFRDTQYF. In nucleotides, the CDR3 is TGTGCCAGCAGCGTATTTCGAGATACGCAGTATTTT.

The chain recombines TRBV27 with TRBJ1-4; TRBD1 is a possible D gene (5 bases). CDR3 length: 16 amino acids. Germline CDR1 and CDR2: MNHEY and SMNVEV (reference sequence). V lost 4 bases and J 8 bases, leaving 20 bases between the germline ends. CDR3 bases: TGTGCCAGCAGTTCTTACCTGACAGCACCTCAGGAAAAACTGTTTTTT. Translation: CASSSYLTAPQEKLFF.

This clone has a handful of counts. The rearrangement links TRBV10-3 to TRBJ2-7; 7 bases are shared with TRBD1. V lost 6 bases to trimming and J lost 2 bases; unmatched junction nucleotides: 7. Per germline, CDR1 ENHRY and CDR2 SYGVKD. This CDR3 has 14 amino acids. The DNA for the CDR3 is TGTGCCATCAGGCCAGGGGGTACAACCTACGAGCAGTACTTC. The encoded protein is CAIRPGGTTYEQYF.

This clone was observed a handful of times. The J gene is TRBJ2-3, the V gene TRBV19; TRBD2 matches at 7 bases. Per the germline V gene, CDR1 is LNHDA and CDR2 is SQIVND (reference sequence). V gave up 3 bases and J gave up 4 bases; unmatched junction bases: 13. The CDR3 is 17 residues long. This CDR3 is CASSIINGGGSADTQYF. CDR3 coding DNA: TGTGCCAGTAGTATCATCAACGGCGGGGGTTCGGCAGATACGCAGTATTTT.

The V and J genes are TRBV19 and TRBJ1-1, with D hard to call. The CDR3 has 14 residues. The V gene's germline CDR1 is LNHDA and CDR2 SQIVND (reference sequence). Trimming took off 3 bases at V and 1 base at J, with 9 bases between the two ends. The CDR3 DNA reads TGTGCCAGTAGTATCCAAGAGGGGAACACTGAAGCTTTCTTT. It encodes CASSIQEGNTEAFF. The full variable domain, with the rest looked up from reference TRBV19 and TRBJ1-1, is DGGITQSPKYLFRKEGQNVTLSCEQNLNHDAMYWYRQDPGQGLRLIYYSQIVNDFQKGDIAEGYSVSREKKESFPLTVTSAQKNPTAFYLCASSIQEGNTEAFFGQGTRLTVV.

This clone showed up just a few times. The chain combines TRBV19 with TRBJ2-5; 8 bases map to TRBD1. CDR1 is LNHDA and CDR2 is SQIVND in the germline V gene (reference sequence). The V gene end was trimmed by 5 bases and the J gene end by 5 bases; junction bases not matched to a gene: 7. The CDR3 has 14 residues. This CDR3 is CASSSTGGRETQYF. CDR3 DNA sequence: TGTGCCAGTAGTTCCACAGGGGGAAGGGAGACCCAGTACTTC.

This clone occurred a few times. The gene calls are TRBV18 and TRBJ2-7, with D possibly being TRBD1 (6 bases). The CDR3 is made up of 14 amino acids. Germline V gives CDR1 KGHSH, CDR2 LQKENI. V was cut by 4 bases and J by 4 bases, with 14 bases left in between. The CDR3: CASSRTTGSYEQYV. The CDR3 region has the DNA TGTGCCAGCTCACGAACCACAGGGTCTTACGAGCAGTACGTC.

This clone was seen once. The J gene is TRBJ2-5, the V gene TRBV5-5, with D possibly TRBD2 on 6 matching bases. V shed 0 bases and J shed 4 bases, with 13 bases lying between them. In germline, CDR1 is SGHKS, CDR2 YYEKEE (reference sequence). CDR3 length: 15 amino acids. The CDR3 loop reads CASSLGDGGPETQYF. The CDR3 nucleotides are TGTGCCAGCAGCTTGGGGGACGGGGGTCCAGAGACCCAGTACTTC. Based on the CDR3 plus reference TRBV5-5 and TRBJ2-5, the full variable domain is DAGVTQSPTHLIKTRGQQVTLRCSPISGHKSVSWYQQVLGQGPQFIFQYYEKEERGRGNFPDRFSARQFPNYSSELNVNALLLGDSALYLCASSLGDGGPETQYFGPGTRLLVL.

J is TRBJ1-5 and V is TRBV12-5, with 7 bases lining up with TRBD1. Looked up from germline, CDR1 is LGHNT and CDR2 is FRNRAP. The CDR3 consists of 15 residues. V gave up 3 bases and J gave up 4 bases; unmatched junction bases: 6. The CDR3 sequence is CASGFGQALNQPQHF. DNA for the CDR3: TGTGCTAGTGGTTTCGGACAGGCTTTAAATCAGCCCCAGCATTTT. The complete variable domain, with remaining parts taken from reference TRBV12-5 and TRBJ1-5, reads DARVTQTPRHKVTEMGQEVTMRCQPILGHNTVFWYRQTMMQGLELLAYFRNRAPLDDSGMPKDRFSAEMPDATLATLKIQPSEPRDSAVYFCASGFGQALNQPQHFGDGTRLSIL.

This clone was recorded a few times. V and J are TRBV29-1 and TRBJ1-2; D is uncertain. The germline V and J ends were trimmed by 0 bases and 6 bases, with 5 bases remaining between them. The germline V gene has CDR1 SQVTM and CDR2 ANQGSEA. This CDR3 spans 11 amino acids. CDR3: CSVEDRNGYTF. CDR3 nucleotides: TGCAGCGTTGAAGACAGGAATGGCTACACCTTC.

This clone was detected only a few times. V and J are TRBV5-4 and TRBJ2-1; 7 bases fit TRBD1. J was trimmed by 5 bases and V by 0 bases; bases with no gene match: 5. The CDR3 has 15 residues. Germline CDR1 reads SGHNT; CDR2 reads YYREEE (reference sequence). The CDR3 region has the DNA TGTGCCAGCAGCTTGGTCCAGGGGGTCAACAATGAGCAGTTCTTC. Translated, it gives CASSLVQGVNNEQFF.

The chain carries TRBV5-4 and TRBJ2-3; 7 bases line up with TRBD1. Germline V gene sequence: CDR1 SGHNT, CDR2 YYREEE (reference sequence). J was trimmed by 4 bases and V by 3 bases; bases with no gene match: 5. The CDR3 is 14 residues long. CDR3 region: CASSSGTDSDTQYF. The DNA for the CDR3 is TGTGCCAGCAGCTCCGGGACAGACTCAGATACGCAGTATTTT.

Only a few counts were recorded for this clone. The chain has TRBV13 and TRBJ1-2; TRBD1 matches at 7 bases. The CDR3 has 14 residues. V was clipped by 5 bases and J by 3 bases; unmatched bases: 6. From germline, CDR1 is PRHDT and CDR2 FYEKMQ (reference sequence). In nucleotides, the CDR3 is TGTGCCAGCAGCCGCGACAGGGACTACTATGGCTACACCTTC. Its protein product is CASSRDRDYYGYTF. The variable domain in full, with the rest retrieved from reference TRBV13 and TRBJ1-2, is AAGVIQSPRHLIKEKRETATLKCYPIPRHDTVYWYQQGPGQDPQFLISFYEKMQSDKGSIPDRFSAQQFSDYHSELNMSSLELGDSALYFCASSRDRDYYGYTFGSGTRLTVV.

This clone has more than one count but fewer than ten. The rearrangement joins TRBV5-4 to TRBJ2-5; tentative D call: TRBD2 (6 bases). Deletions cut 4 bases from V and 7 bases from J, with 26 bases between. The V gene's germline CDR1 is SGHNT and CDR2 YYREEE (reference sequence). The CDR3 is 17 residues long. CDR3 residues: CASSQAGTDALIGTQYF. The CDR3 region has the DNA TGTGCCAGCAGCCAAGCGGGTACCGACGCCCTCATAGGGACCCAGTACTTC.

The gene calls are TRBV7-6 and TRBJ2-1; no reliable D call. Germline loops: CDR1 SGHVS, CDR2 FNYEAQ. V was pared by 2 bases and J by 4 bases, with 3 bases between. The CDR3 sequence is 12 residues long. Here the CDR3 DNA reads TGTGCCAGCAGCTTACCGTACAATGAGCAGTTCTTC. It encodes CASSLPYNEQFF.

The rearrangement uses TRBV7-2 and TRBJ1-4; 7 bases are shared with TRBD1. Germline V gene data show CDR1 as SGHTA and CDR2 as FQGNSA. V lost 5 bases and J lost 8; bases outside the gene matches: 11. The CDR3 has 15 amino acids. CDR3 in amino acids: CASSPGGTGAEKLFF. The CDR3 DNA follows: TGTGCCAGCAGCCCAGGGGGGACTGGGGCAGAAAAACTGTTTTTT.

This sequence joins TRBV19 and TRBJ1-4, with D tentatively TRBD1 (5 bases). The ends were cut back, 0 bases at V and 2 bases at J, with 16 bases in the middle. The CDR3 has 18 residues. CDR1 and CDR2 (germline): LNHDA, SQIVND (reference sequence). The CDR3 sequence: CASSIDVSGGRTNEKLFF. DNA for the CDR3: TGTGCCAGTAGTATAGATGTTTCCGGGGGAAGGACTAATGAAAAACTGTTTTTT. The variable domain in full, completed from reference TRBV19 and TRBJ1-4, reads DGGITQSPKYLFRKEGQNVTLSCEQNLNHDAMYWYRQDPGQGLRLIYYSQIVNDFQKGDIAEGYSVSREKKESFPLTVTSAQKNPTAFYLCASSIDVSGGRTNEKLFFGSGTQLSVL.

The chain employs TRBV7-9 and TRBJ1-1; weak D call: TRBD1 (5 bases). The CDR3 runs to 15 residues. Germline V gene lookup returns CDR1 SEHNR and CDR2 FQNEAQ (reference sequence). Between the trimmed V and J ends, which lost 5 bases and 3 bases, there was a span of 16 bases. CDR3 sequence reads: CASSLQGGIYTEAFF. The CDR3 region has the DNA TGTGCCAGCAGCCTGCAGGGAGGGATATACACTGAAGCTTTCTTT.

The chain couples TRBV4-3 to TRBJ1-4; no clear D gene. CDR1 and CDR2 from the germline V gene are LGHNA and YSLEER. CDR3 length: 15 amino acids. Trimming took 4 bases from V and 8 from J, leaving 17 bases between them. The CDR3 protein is CASSPIPDYKEKLFF. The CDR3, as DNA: TGCGCCAGCAGCCCCATCCCGGACTATAAGGAAAAACTGTTTTTT.

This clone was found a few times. CDR3 nucleotide sequence: TGTGCCAGCAGTCCGGGACTAGCGGGGGGAAACTTTGAGCAGTTCTTC. Translating it yields CASSPGLAGGNFEQFF. This chain uses TRBV27 with TRBJ2-1; 15 bases align to TRBD2. Trimming removed 5 bases from V and 9 bases from J; junction bases left unmatched: 8. From germline, CDR1 is MNHEY and CDR2 SMNVEV (reference sequence). This CDR3 is built from 16 residues.